These T cell receptor beta chains were read from a single sample in a study of identifying expanded T cells in peripheral blood. Libraries were prepared by immunoSEQ multiplex PCR; TCRdb keeps only in-frame clonotypes and omits some of them. The sample yields under 150,000 clones, 86% seen once. Sequenced material: blood. The receptors shown here come from a person aged 18-70 years in good health. CDR3s include the opening cysteine and the closing phenylalanine or tryptophan. Each record gives: CDR3 protein, CDR3 DNA, clone size, J gene, CDR3 length, V gene, D gene. D genes are given only for firm matches. Expanded clones get a size class; other rows say once, few or many, or leave the size out.

CDR3 protein: CASRQGLLDNEQFF
CDR3 DNA: TGTGCCAGCAGGCAGGGTTTACTGGACAATGAGCAGTTCTTC
clone size: -
J gene: TRBJ2-1
CDR3 length: 14
V gene: TRBV28
D gene: -

CDR3 protein: CASTESSGVGYEQYF
CDR3 DNA: TGTGCCAGCACCGAGTCGTCGGGAGTGGGCTACGAGCAGTACTTC
clone size: -
J gene: TRBJ2-7
CDR3 length: 15
V gene: TRBV28
D gene: -

CDR3 protein: CASSEGTGERPQHF
CDR3 DNA: TGTGCCAGCAGTGAAGGGACGGGGGAAAGGCCCCAGCATTTT
clone size: few
J gene: TRBJ1-5
CDR3 length: 14
V gene: TRBV2
D gene: -

CDR3 protein: CASSARRHMNTEAFF
CDR3 DNA: TGTGCCAGCAGCGCGAGGAGACACATGAACACTGAAGCTTTCTTT
clone size: -
J gene: TRBJ1-1
CDR3 length: 15
V gene: TRBV11-2
D gene: -

CDR3 protein: CASRALTGNTEAFF
CDR3 DNA: TGTGCCAGCAGAGCTTTGACAGGTAACACTGAAGCTTTCTTT
clone size: few
J gene: TRBJ1-1
CDR3 length: 14
V gene: TRBV6-5
D gene: -

CDR3 protein: CASSYGRLGEKLFF
CDR3 DNA: TGTGCCAGCAGCTACGGACGATTGGGTGAAAAACTGTTTTTT
clone size: -
J gene: TRBJ1-4
CDR3 length: 14
V gene: TRBV6-5
D gene: -

CDR3 protein: CATSRESVSGYTF
CDR3 DNA: TGTGCCACCAGCAGAGAGTCCGTCAGTGGCTACACCTTC
clone size: -
J gene: TRBJ1-2
CDR3 length: 13
V gene: TRBV15
D gene: -

CDR3 protein: CASGRGANEQFF
CDR3 DNA: TGTGCCAGCGGGAGGGGGGCGAATGAGCAGTTCTTC
clone size: -
J gene: TRBJ2-1
CDR3 length: 12
V gene: TRBV11-2
D gene: -

CDR3 protein: CASSQALADYNEQFF
CDR3 DNA: TGTGCCAGCAGCCAAGCTCTAGCGGATTACAATGAGCAGTTCTTC
clone size: -
J gene: TRBJ2-1
CDR3 length: 15
V gene: TRBV4-2
D gene: TRBD2

CDR3 protein: CASSQTVHQETQYF
CDR3 DNA: TGCGCCAGCAGCCAGACGGTACACCAAGAGACCCAGTACTTC
clone size: once
J gene: TRBJ2-5
CDR3 length: 14
V gene: TRBV5-1
D gene: -

CDR3 protein: CASSVVSTDTQYF
CDR3 DNA: TGTGCCAGCAGCGTAGTCAGCACAGATACGCAGTATTTT
clone size: -
J gene: TRBJ2-3
CDR3 length: 13
V gene: TRBV9
D gene: -

CDR3 protein: CASSGWQQNTGELFF
CDR3 DNA: TGTGCCAGCAGTGGTTGGCAACAGAACACCGGGGAGCTGTTTTTT
clone size: -
J gene: TRBJ2-2
CDR3 length: 15
V gene: TRBV6-1
D gene: -

CDR3 protein: CASRNREVYNEQFF
CDR3 DNA: TGTGCCAGTAGGAACAGGGAAGTTTACAATGAGCAGTTCTTC
clone size: -
J gene: TRBJ2-1
CDR3 length: 14
V gene: TRBV19
D gene: -